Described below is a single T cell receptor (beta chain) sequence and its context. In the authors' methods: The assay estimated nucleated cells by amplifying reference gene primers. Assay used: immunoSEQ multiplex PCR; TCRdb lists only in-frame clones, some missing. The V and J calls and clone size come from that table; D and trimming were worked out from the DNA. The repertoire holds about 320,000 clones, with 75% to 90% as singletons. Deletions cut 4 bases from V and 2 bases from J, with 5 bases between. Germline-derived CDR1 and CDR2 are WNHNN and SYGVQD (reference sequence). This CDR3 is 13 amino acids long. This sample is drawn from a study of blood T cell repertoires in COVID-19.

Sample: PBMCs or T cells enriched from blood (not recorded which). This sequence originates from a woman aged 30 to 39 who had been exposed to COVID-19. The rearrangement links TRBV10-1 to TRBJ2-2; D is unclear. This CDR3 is CASSARNTGELFF. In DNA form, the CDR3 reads TGCGCCAGCAGTGCCAGAAACACCGGGGAGCTGTTTTTT.